The entry below gives a single T cell receptor beta chain sequence along with its context. No antigen is known for it. Profiled with immunoSEQ multiplex PCR; TCRdb holds only in-frame clones, not every one. The sample has 35,000 to 45,000 clones, more than 70% seen once. The record originates from a study of OX40 agonist ivuxolimab in advanced cancers. Study-wide results and limits: With doses of 0.1-3.0 mg/kg, partial responders showed among the lowest clonal expansion. The average count of expanded clones was higher among CD8+ T cells than among CD4+.

This receptor was identified in an adult with an advanced solid tumor such as melanoma, head and neck, liver or kidney cancer. Sequencing was performed on CD4+ or CD8+ T cells sorted from blood, taken in a trial of the OX40 agonist ivuxolimab.

The CDR3: CASSRTDQETQYF. The CDR3 nucleotides read TGTGCCAGTAGCCGGACCGACCAAGAGACCCAGTACTTC. The chain is built from TRBV19 and TRBJ2-5; no clear D gene. Germline V gene sequence: CDR1 LNHDA, CDR2 SQIVND (reference sequence). The CDR3 is made up of 13 amino acids. Between the trimmed V and J ends, which lost 6 bases and 0 bases, there was a span of 8 bases. Based on the CDR3 plus reference TRBV19 and TRBJ2-5, the full variable domain is DGGITQSPKYLFRKEGQNVTLSCEQNLNHDAMYWYRQDPGQGLRLIYYSQIVNDFQKGDIAEGYSVSREKKESFPLTVTSAQKNPTAFYLCASSRTDQETQYFGPGTRLLVL.